This T cell receptor (beta chain) was captured by sequencing in a study of technical replicates of blood from a handful of donors (dated by TCRdb to 2016 to 2017). V is clipped by 4 bases and J by 7 bases, and the sequence between their germline boundaries is 14 bases long. There are 13 amino acids in the CDR3, from cysteine to phenylalanine inclusive. The retained sequence is limited to the CDR3, 39 bases, with the frame set at the first base. Reading the germline V gene gives CDR1 SGDLS and CDR2 YYNGEE. The library was prepared using the immunoSEQ multiplex PCR assay. Entries here come from immuneACCESS through TCRdb and include only in-frame sequences with V and J called. Some clones fail to appear in such tables; in the studies checked, an unresolved V gene covers under half of the shortfall, and the cause of the remainder is unknown. The sample table lists some 80,000 clones, approximately 97% of them with a count of one. The ten largest clones represent around 0.28% of the sample.

Concerning this clone itself: No cognate antigen has been identified for it. Per-base qualities were not stored, and no clone one base away is much larger.

This receptor was taken from a human donor in good health. The chain uses TRBV9 and TRBJ1-1, and the D gene may be TRBD1, 6 bases matching. Sequencing input: T cells isolated from PBMCs. The bases read TGTGCCAGCAGCTCACGTATAGGGGGTGAAGCTTTCTTT. Its protein reads: CASSSRIGGEAFF.